This T cell receptor beta chain originates from a study of cytomegalovirus exposure and HLA in healthy donors. On the study more broadly: The early release's HLA-typed donors yielded roughly 85 million unique TCRs. General study points: Across donors, most TCRs were seen rarely, yet some public ones were widespread.

The CDR3 has 15 amino acids. Germline values: CDR1 SGHTA, CDR2 FQGTGA. V shed 2 bases, J shed 4 bases, and the junction held 6 bases outside the gene matches. To note about this clone: Its antigen is still unknown.

The PCR made use of 60 Vbeta and 13 Jbeta primers. Some clones are missing from TCRdb's copy, which holds only in-frame ones; the method was immunoSEQ multiplex PCR. There are just under 70,000 clones in the sample; more than 80% occur only once, and 6.5% to 7% lies in the top ten. This receptor was taken from a human donor in good health. The material sequenced was PBMCs. The J gene is TRBJ1-2, the V gene TRBV7-3, with 8 bases aligning to TRBD1. For the CDR3, the DNA is TGTGCCAGCAGCTTATCTTCCGACAGGGGCTATGGCTACACCTTC. Translation gives CASSLSSDRGYGYTF.